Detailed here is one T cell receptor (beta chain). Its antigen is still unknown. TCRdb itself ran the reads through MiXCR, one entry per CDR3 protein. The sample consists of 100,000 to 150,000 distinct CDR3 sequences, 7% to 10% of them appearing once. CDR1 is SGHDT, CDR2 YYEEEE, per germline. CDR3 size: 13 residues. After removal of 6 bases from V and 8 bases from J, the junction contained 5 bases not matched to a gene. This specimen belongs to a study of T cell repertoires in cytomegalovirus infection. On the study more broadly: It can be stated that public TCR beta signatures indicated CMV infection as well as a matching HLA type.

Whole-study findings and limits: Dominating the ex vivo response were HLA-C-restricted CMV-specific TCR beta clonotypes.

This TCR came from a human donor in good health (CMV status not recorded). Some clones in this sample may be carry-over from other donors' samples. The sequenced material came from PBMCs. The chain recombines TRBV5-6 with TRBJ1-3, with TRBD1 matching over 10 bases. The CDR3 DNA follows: TGTGCCAGCATGGACAGGGGGGAAGACACCATATATTTT. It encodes CASMDRGEDTIYF.